The 28 T cell receptor beta chains listed next were all sequenced from one sample in a study of T cell responses to AZD1222 COVID-19 vaccine. Produced via immunoSEQ multiplex PCR; TCRdb's table is partial and in-frame only. The data contain 95,000 to 120,000 clones, around 90% of them singletons. The input for sequencing was peripheral blood, taken on day 0 of MenACWY control vaccination. The receptors here all came from an adult in good health.

This rearrangement joins TRBV19 to TRBJ1-6; weak D call: TRBD1 (5 bases). V was trimmed by 5 bases and J by 6 bases, leaving 11 bases between them. Germline CDR1 and CDR2: LNHDA and SQIVND (reference sequence). The length of the CDR3 is 14 residues. The CDR3 reads CASSGRGRNSPLHF. In DNA, the CDR3 is TGTGCCAGTAGTGGACGGGGCCGTAATTCACCCCTCCACTTT.

This clone was recorded only once. The chain recombines TRBV6-6 with TRBJ1-3; D remains ambiguous. V was cut by 0 bases and J by 0 bases, with 3 bases left in between. Per the germline V gene, CDR1 is MNHNY and CDR2 is SVGAGI (reference sequence). The CDR3 is 14 amino acids. The CDR3 nucleotides read TGTGCCAGCAGTTACTCCAGCTCTGGAAACACCATATATTTT. It encodes CASSYSSSGNTIYF.

J is TRBJ1-1 and V is TRBV19; unclear D gene. This CDR3 spans 14 amino acids. The germline V gene has CDR1 LNHDA and CDR2 SQIVND (reference sequence). Trimming removed 3 bases at V and 1 base at J, with 9 bases between. The CDR3 coding sequence is TGTGCCAGTAGTATTAGAGGGCAGAACACTGAAGCTTTCTTT. Its translation: CASSIRGQNTEAFF.

The table lists this clone with a count of one. The V gene is TRBV5-4, the J gene TRBJ2-7; no reliable D call. CDR1 and CDR2 (germline): SGHNT, YYREEE (reference sequence). V lost 5 bases to trimming and J lost 0 bases, with 9 bases between them. The CDR3 consists of 13 residues. This chain's CDR3 is CASSAFSSYEQYF. The CDR3 nucleotides read TGTGCCAGCAGTGCTTTCAGCTCCTACGAGCAGTACTTC.

The chain uses TRBV18 and TRBJ2-3; D perhaps matches TRBD2 (6 bases). The CDR3 is 16 residues long. Germline V gene sequence: CDR1 KGHSH, CDR2 LQKENI. V dropped 6 bases and J dropped 4 bases, with 20 bases sitting between them. In DNA form, the CDR3 reads TGTGCCAGCTCCCCCGCCGGGGGTCAGTGGGCAGATACGCAGTATTTT. The encoded protein is CASSPAGGQWADTQYF.

J is TRBJ1-5 and V is TRBV7-2; D gene ambiguous. Germline loops: CDR1 SGHTA, CDR2 FQGNSA. The V end lost 5 bases, the J end lost 0 bases, and 11 bases lay between the germline ends. The CDR3 consists of 15 residues. CDR3 region: CASSRSSVSNQPQHF. The CDR3 DNA sequence: TGTGCCAGCAGCCGGAGTTCGGTTAGCAATCAGCCCCAGCATTTT.

This clone was seen more than once but under ten times. The chain is built from TRBV5-1 and TRBJ1-2, with 7 bases aligning to TRBD1. Germline V gene sequence: CDR1 SGHRS, CDR2 YFSETQ. The CDR3 contains 14 residues. The J segment lost 3 bases and the V segment lost 4 bases, leaving 6 bases of the junction unmatched. The chain's CDR3 is CASSPGQEYYGYTF. CDR3 DNA sequence: TGCGCCAGCAGCCCCGGACAGGAGTACTATGGCTACACCTTC.

J is TRBJ2-7 and V is TRBV13, with D tentatively TRBD2 (5 bases). The V end lost 0 bases, the J end lost 5 bases, and 11 bases lay between the germline ends. The CDR3 spans 14 residues. From germline, CDR1 is PRHDT and CDR2 FYEKMQ (reference sequence). The CDR3 bases are TGTGCCAGCAGCTTAGGCACTAGATCGGACGAGCAGTACTTC. Amino acids: CASSLGTRSDEQYF.

The chain combines TRBV6-1 with TRBJ1-1, with D possibly being TRBD1 (5 bases). Deletions cut 3 bases from V and 10 bases from J, with 21 bases between. The CDR3 has 15 amino acids. Germline loops: CDR1 MNHNS, CDR2 SASEGT. The CDR3: CASSDLGGGLLRAFF. CDR3 coding DNA: TGTGCCAGCAGTGACCTGGGGGGGGGACTTCTTCGAGCTTTCTTT.

The rearrangement uses TRBV4-1 and TRBJ2-1; 8 nucleotides align to TRBD2. The CDR3 extends over 12 amino acids. The V segment lost 6 bases and the J segment 10 bases; nucleotides outside the gene matches: 5. The V gene's germline CDR1 is MGHRA and CDR2 YSYEKL. The CDR3 loop reads CASRDIAGEQFF. CDR3 sequence (DNA): TGCGCCAGCAGGGATATAGCGGGGGAGCAGTTCTTC.

The chain employs TRBV21-1 and TRBJ2-7; the table's D call of TRBD2 was not tested on the DNA. TRBV21-1 represents a pseudogene. The CDR3 sequence is 10 residues long. The CDR3 loop reads CASSRGEQYF. DNA for the CDR3: TGTGCCAGCAGCAGAGGCGAGCAGTACTTC.

The chain couples TRBV2 to TRBJ2-7; 11 bases agree with TRBD1. The V gene end was trimmed by 6 bases and the J gene end by 4 bases; junction bases not matched to a gene: 8. This CDR3 has 15 amino acids. Germline V gene data show CDR1 as SNHLY and CDR2 as FYNNEI. CDR3 region: CASSVRGQGVYEQYF. The CDR3 nucleotides read TGTGCCAGCAGCGTCCGGGGACAGGGGGTATACGAGCAGTACTTC. The full variable domain, in which reference TRBV2 and TRBJ2-7 provide the parts outside the CDR3, is EPEVTQTPSHQVTQMGQEVILRCVPISNHLYFYWYRQILGQKVEFLVSFYNNEISEKSEIFDDQFSVERPDGSNFTLKIRSTKLEDSAMYFCASSVRGQGVYEQYFGPGTRLTVT.

The chain joins TRBV9 to TRBJ2-7; 9 nucleotides agree with TRBD1. This CDR3 has 14 amino acids. CDR1 and CDR2 from the germline V gene are SGDLS and YYNGEE. Losses at the gene ends were 8 bases for V and 2 bases for J; bases not matched to a gene: 8. This CDR3 is CASSRDRATYEQYF. In nucleotides, the CDR3 is TGTGCCAGTTCTAGGGACAGGGCGACCTACGAGCAGTACTTC.

The chain joins TRBV9 to TRBJ1-1, with D unclear. Germline V CDR1 and CDR2: SGDLS, YYNGEE. V shed 3 bases and J shed 0 bases, with 6 bases lying between them. The CDR3 totals 13 residues. The CDR3: CASSAQMNTEAFF. The CDR3 coding sequence is TGTGCCAGCAGCGCGCAGATGAACACTGAAGCTTTCTTT. The variable domain in full, completed from reference TRBV9 and TRBJ1-1, reads DSGVTQTPKHLITATGQRVTLRCSPRSGDLSVYWYQQSLDQGLQFLIQYYNGEERAKGNILERFSAQQFPDLHSELNLSSLELGDSALYFCASSAQMNTEAFFGQGTRLTVV.

The genes are TRBV27 and TRBJ2-1; D is undetermined. Trimming removed 2 bases from V and 0 bases from J, with 8 bases in between. Looked up from germline, CDR1 is MNHEY and CDR2 is SMNVEV (reference sequence). This CDR3 is built from 15 residues. The CDR3 bases are TGTGCCAGCAGTTTAGTGGAAACCTCCTACAATGAGCAGTTCTTC. It codes for CASSLVETSYNEQFF.

This sequence joins TRBV6-5 and TRBJ1-5, with D uncertain. Germline V gives CDR1 MNHEY, CDR2 SVGAGI. V lost 8 bases and J lost 4, with 12 bases in between. The CDR3 contains 13 residues. The CDR3 is CASAARVNQPQHF. The CDR3, as DNA: TGTGCCAGCGCAGCCCGGGTAAATCAGCCCCAGCATTTT.

This clone turned up a few times. The gene calls are TRBV6-5 and TRBJ1-2; D unclear. Trimming pared 0 bases from V and 6 bases from J, leaving 11 bases between. The CDR3 contains 14 residues. CDR1 and CDR2 from the germline V gene are MNHEY and SVGAGI. This CDR3 reads CASSYSSGMDGYTF. Written as DNA, the CDR3 is TGTGCCAGCAGTTACTCATCCGGGATGGATGGCTACACCTTC.

This clone was found once. The J gene is TRBJ2-7, the V gene TRBV19; possible D gene TRBD1, 5 bases. Between the trimmed V and J ends, which lost 6 bases and 0 bases, there was a span of 9 bases. CDR1 is LNHDA, CDR2 SQIVND, per germline (reference sequence). The CDR3 consists of 13 residues. Here the CDR3 reads CASSPDSSYEQYF. CDR3 DNA sequence: TGTGCCAGTAGCCCTGACAGCTCCTACGAGCAGTACTTC.

J is TRBJ2-3 and V is TRBV12-5; TRBD1 is a possible D gene (5 bases). Germline CDR1 and CDR2: LGHNT and FRNRAP. Trimming pared 5 bases from V and 2 bases from J, leaving 20 bases between. The CDR3 is 17 amino acids. This CDR3 is CASGITPGKQDTDTQYF. The CDR3 bases are TGTGCTAGTGGTATAACACCAGGGAAGCAAGACACAGATACGCAGTATTTT. The whole variable domain, remainder taken from reference TRBV12-5 and TRBJ2-3, is DARVTQTPRHKVTEMGQEVTMRCQPILGHNTVFWYRQTMMQGLELLAYFRNRAPLDDSGMPKDRFSAEMPDATLATLKIQPSEPRDSAVYFCASGITPGKQDTDTQYFGPGTRLTVL.

This clone occurred once. CDR3 sequence: CASSLLSEANYGYTF. The CDR3 DNA sequence: TGCGCCAGCAGCTTGCTGTCAGAAGCTAACTATGGCTACACCTTC. V usage is TRBV5-1 and J usage is TRBJ1-2; D is ambiguous. V was trimmed by 1 base and J by 0 bases, leaving 10 bases between them. CDR1 and CDR2 from the germline V gene are SGHRS and YFSETQ. The CDR3 is 15 amino acids.

This rearrangement joins TRBV19 to TRBJ1-4, with TRBD1 identical over 8 bases. The CDR3 extends over 15 amino acids. Looked up from germline, CDR1 is LNHDA and CDR2 is SQIVND (reference sequence). J was trimmed by 6 bases and V by 3 bases; bases with no gene match: 6. This chain's CDR3 is CASSIRGTGDEKLFF. In DNA, the CDR3 is TGTGCCAGTAGTATTCGAGGGACAGGAGATGAAAAACTGTTTTTT. The whole variable domain, filled in from reference TRBV19 and TRBJ1-4, reads DGGITQSPKYLFRKEGQNVTLSCEQNLNHDAMYWYRQDPGQGLRLIYYSQIVNDFQKGDIAEGYSVSREKKESFPLTVTSAQKNPTAFYLCASSIRGTGDEKLFFGSGTQLSVL.

This clone has a handful of counts. The J gene is TRBJ1-1, the V gene TRBV10-3; D is uncertain. The germline V and J ends were trimmed by 0 bases and 0 bases, with 17 bases remaining between them. The CDR3 spans 18 residues. Germline-derived CDR1 and CDR2 are ENHRY and SYGVKD. The CDR3 DNA reads TGTGCCATCAGTGAGTCTTCCGGCAGGTTCAAGGTGAACACTGAAGCTTTCTTT. Protein sequence: CAISESSGRFKVNTEAFF.

This chain connects TRBV25-1 to TRBJ2-6; D unclear. CDR3 length: 16 amino acids. Germline-derived CDR1 and CDR2 are MGHDK and SYGVNS. The V and J ends lost 2 bases and 0 bases respectively, with 8 bases between them. In DNA, the CDR3 is TGTGCCAGCAGTGAAGGCGTAAGCTCTGGGGCCAACGTCCTGACTTTC. Its protein is CASSEGVSSGANVLTF.

This clone has only one observation. The V gene is TRBV6-5, the J gene TRBJ2-7; 7 nucleotides match TRBD1. Trimming took 4 bases from V and 3 from J; bases not matched to a gene: 9. CDR1 and CDR2 from the germline V gene are MNHEY and SVGAGI. CDR3 length: 15 residues. The CDR3 bases are TGTGCCAGCAGTTCGGGCCCACAGGGGAGCTACGAGCAGTACTTC. Its translation: CASSSGPQGSYEQYF.

The chain combines TRBV12-3 or TRBV12-4 with TRBJ1-1; TRBD1 is a possible D gene (5 bases). The CDR3 is 12 residues long. V lost 3 bases and J 10 bases, leaving 12 bases between the germline ends. In nucleotides, the CDR3 is TGTGCCAGCAGTTTTTGGGGCGGGGGAGCTTTCTTT. It codes for CASSFWGGGAFF.

This chain links TRBV11-2 with TRBJ2-7; no clear D. The CDR3 is made up of 11 amino acids. Germline CDR1 and CDR2: SGHAT and FQNNGV. V shed 1 base and J shed 5 bases, with 3 bases lying between them. The CDR3 sequence is CASSLVDEQYF. The CDR3 nucleotides read TGTGCCAGCAGCTTAGTGGACGAGCAGTACTTC.

This chain links TRBV3-1 (or the pseudogene TRBV3-2) with TRBJ1-1, with D hard to call. The germline CDR1 and CDR2 sequences are LGHDT and YNNKEL (reference sequence). The germline V and J ends were trimmed by 2 bases and 6 bases, with 22 bases remaining between them. This CDR3 spans 17 amino acids. The CDR3 DNA reads TGTGCCAGCAGCCAAAGTCCAATGAGCTTCGGAGGCCCTGAAGCTTTCTTT. The encoded protein is CASSQSPMSFGGPEAFF.

The V gene is TRBV7-2, the J gene TRBJ2-5; TRBD1 or TRBD2 may be the D gene (6 bases each). The CDR3 is 14 residues long. With 1 base removed from V and 3 bases from J, the gap between germline ends came to 9 bases. The germline V gene encodes CDR1 SGHTA and CDR2 FQGNSA. Here the CDR3 DNA reads TGTGCCAGCAGCTTAGGGGGGGCTGAAGAGACCCAGTACTTC. It codes for CASSLGGAEETQYF.